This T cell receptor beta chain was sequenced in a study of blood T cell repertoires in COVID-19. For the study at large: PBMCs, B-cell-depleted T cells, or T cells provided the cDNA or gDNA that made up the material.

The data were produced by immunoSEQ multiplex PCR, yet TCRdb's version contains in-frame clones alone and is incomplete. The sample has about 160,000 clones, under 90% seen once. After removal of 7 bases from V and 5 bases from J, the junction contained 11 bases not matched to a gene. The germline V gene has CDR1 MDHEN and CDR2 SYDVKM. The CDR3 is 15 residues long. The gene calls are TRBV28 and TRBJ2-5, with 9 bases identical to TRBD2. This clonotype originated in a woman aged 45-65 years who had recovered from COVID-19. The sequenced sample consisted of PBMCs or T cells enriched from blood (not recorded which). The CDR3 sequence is CASTTLSGGRETQYF. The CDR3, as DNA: TGTGCCAGCACCACACTTAGCGGGGGCAGGGAGACCCAGTACTTC.